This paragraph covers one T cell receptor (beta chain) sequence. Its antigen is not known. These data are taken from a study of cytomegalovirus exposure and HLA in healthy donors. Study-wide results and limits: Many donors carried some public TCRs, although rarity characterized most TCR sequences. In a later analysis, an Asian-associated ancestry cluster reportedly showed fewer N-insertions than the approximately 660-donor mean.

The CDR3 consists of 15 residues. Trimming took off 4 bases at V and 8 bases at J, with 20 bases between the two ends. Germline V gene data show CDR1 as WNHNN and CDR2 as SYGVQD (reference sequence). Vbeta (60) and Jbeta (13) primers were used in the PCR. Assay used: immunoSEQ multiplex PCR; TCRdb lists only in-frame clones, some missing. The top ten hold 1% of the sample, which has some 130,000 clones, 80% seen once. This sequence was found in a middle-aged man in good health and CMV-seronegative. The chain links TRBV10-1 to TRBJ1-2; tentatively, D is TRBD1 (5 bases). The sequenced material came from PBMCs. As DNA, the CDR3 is TGCGCCAGCAGTGGGGGGACGGGGGACCCCCGGGGCTACACCTTC. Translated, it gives CASSGGTGDPRGYTF.